This T cell receptor beta chain was captured by sequencing in a study of blood T cell repertoires in COVID-19. Study overall: From T cells, B-cell-depleted T cells, or PBMCs came the material, which was cDNA or gDNA.

Sequenced by immunoSEQ multiplex PCR; TCRdb stores in-frame clones only, minus some. The data contain fewer than 250,000 clones, more than 70% of them singletons. The source material was peripheral blood. The sequence came from a middle-aged woman who had recovered from COVID-19.

CDR3 sequence reads: CATLPTGATNEKLFF. The CDR3 region has the DNA TGTGCCACCCTGCCGACAGGGGCCACAAATGAAAAACTGTTTTTT. V gene TRBV15 combines with J gene TRBJ1-4, with 8 nucleotides matching TRBD1. From germline, CDR1 is LNHNV and CDR2 YYDKDF (reference sequence). V was pared by 8 bases and J by 5 bases, with 10 bases of the junction left unmatched. CDR3 length equals 15 residues.